The sequence of this T cell receptor (beta chain) was determined in a study of blood T cell repertoires in COVID-19. For the study at large: Samples taken during acute and convalescent COVID-19 were collected in the United States, Italy and Spain. In each case, the material was cDNA or gDNA derived from T cells, B-cell-depleted T cells, or PBMCs.

This clone came up a few times. Germline V gives CDR1 MNHEY, CDR2 SVGAGI. V dropped 6 bases and J dropped 0; count of bases not matched to a gene: 4. CDR3 size: 14 residues. In the study's own analysis: Reference gene primer amplification yielded estimated nucleated cell counts. The table came from immunoSEQ multiplex PCR; TCRdb's copy has only in-frame clones and leaves some out. The DNA was the basis for D and trimming; V, J and clone size are from that table. The sample lists 190,000 or so clones, around 87% seen once, with about 1% in the top ten. The rearrangement links TRBV6-5 to TRBJ2-7; 8 bases fit TRBD1. Sequencing was done on a sample of peripheral blood. The clonotype was recovered from a woman under 30 who had recovered from COVID-19. The CDR3 sequence is CASRGQVFSYEQYF. CDR3 bases: TGTGCCAGCAGGGGACAGGTATTCTCCTACGAGCAGTACTTC.